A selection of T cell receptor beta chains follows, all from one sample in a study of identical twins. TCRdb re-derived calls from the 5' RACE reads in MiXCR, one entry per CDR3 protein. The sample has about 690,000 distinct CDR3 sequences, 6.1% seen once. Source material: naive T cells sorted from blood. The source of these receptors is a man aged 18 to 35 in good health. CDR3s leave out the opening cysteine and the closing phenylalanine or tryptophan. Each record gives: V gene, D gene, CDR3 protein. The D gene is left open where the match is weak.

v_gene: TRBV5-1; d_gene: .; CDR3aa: ASSLEGQPTYEQY
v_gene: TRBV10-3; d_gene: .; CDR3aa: AQSPIRGSGANVLT
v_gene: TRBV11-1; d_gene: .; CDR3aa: ASSSTHLTGQGYITDTQY
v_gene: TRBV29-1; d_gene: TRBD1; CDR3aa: SVPDRGLEKLF
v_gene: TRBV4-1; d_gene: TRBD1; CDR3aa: ASSHRTGENTEAF
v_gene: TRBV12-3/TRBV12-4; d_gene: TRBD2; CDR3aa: ASSLAAGGPYEQF
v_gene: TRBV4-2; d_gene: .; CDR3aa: ASSQSAGGTDTQY
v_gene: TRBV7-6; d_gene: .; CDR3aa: ASSLSGIDEQY
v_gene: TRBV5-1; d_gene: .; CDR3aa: ASSLGLLYEQY
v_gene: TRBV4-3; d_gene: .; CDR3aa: ASSPAGHDTQY
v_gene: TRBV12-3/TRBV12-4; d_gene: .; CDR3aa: ASRETRDSTDTQY
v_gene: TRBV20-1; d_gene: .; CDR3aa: SARARRVVGEQY
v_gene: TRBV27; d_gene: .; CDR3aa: ASSFRANSYNEQF
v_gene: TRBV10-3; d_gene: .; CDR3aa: AIRRDSGSGNTIY
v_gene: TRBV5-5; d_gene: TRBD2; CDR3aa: ASSLSHLGLADYNEQF
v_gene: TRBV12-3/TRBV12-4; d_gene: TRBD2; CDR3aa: ASSLPEIAGFLPDTQY
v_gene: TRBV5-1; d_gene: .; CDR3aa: ASSLYRESYNEQF
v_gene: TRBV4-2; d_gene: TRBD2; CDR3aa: ASSQQRGLGNNEQF
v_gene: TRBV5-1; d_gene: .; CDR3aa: ASSLDTGYGYT
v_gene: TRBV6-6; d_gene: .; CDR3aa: ASGLEKLF
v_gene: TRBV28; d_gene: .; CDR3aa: ASSPRLSAGLNTEAF
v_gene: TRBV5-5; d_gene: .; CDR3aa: ASSLLLGFTDTQY
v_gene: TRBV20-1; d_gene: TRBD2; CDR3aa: SARDLAGVLYNEQF
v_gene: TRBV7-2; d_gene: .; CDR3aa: ASSIGVATDTQY
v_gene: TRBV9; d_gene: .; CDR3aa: ASSVLRDSYEQY
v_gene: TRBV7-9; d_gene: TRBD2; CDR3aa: ASLAGFTDTQY
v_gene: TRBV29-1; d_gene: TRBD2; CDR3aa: SVESFAGVYEQY
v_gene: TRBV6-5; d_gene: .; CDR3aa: ASSYSIGFDQETQY
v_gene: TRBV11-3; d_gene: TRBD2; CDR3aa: ASSATSGNNEQF
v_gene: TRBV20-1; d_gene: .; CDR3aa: SANSGLQETQY
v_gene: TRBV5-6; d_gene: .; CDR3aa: ASSPPPGRTEAF
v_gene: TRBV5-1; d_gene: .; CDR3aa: ASSLALEGVYGYT
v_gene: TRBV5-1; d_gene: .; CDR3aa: ASSLSGSIDGYT
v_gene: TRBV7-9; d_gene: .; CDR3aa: ASSSTTGTTNQPQH
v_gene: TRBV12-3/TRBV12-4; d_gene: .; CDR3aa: ASSYGQQKTQY
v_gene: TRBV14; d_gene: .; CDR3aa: ASSPSQRSAF
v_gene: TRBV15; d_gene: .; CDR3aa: ATSKGRQTSTDTQY
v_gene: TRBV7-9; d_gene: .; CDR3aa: ASSAGPDTQY
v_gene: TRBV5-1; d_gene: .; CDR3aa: ASKRGPRTLNTEAF